The 25 T cell receptor beta chains below were found in one sample sequenced in a study of early T cells in non-severe SARS-CoV-2 infection. Each CDR3 protein gets one entry after TCRdb re-called the 5' RACE reads with MiXCR. The sample has about 48,000 distinct CDR3 sequences, about 5.2% seen once. The sequences come from whole blood, collected at baseline. These receptors were taken from an adult who was a healthcare worker with PCR-confirmed SARS-CoV-2 infection or an uninfected control (not recorded which).

The chain couples TRBV27 to TRBJ2-3; TRBD2 might be the D (6 bases). Looked up from germline, CDR1 is MNHEY and CDR2 is SMNVEV (reference sequence). The CDR3 has 15 amino acids. Trimming took off 1 base at V and 0 bases at J, with 8 bases between the two ends. The CDR3: CASSLLAGSTDTQYF. The DNA of the CDR3 is TGTGCCAGCAGTTTATTGGCGGGGAGCACAGATACGCAGTATTTT.

The sample holds many counts of this clonotype. The V call is TRBV6-5, the J call TRBJ1-5; the match to TRBD1 covers 7 bases. CDR3 length: 13 amino acids. Germline lookup yields CDR1 MNHEY and CDR2 SVGAGI. The junction had 4 bases not matched to a gene; V was cut back by 4 bases and J by 7 bases. The CDR3 region is CASSFTGDQPQHF. CDR3 sequence (DNA): TGTGCCAGCAGTTTTACAGGGGACCAGCCCCAGCATTTT.

A few counts support this clonotype. The gene calls are TRBV7-6 and TRBJ2-1; 7 bases are a match to TRBD2. The V gene end was trimmed by 5 bases and the J gene end by 3 bases; junction bases not matched to a gene: 7. In germline, CDR1 is SGHVS, CDR2 FNYEAQ. The CDR3 runs 15 residues. The CDR3 region has the DNA TGTGCCAGCAGCCCCCAAGCGGGATTCTACAATGAGCAGTTCTTC. Protein product: CASSPQAGFYNEQFF.

This clonotype was recorded at least ten times. J is TRBJ1-2 and V is TRBV12-3 or TRBV12-4; no definite D call. Trimming took 5 bases from V and 2 from J, leaving 9 bases between them. The CDR3 loop spans 13 amino acids. In DNA form, the CDR3 reads TGTGCCAGCAGTCCTCAAGGAAACTATGGCTACACCTTC. It is translated as CASSPQGNYGYTF.

The table lists this clonotype with many counts. The chain carries TRBV20-1 and TRBJ2-1, with 7 bases fitting TRBD2. V lost 0 bases and J lost 9; bases outside the gene matches: 14. This CDR3 has 16 amino acids. Germline loops: CDR1 DFQATT, CDR2 SNEGSKA (reference sequence). The CDR3 protein is CSARDSGLGSHTEQFF. The CDR3, as DNA: TGCAGTGCTAGAGATAGTGGACTAGGGAGCCACACTGAGCAGTTCTTC.

The sample holds many counts of this clonotype. V usage is TRBV5-4 and J usage is TRBJ2-1; 13 positions match TRBD2. After removal of 4 bases from V and 10 bases from J, the junction contained 11 bases not matched to a gene. The germline gives CDR1 SGHNT, CDR2 YYREEE (reference sequence). The CDR3 sequence is 16 residues long. The DNA for the CDR3 is TGTGCCAGCAGCGGGGCGACTAGCGGGAGGTCTGGGGAGCAGTTCTTC. The encoded protein is CASSGATSGRSGEQFF.

Many counts were recorded for this clonotype. The chain joins TRBV11-2 to TRBJ2-1; D call uncertain. Germline CDR1 SGHAT, CDR2 FQNNGV. Trimming shortened V by 3 bases and J by 5 bases, and 11 bases separated the two germline ends. The CDR3 extends over 14 amino acids. CDR3 in DNA: TGTGCCAGCAGCTTCGGCCAACAGCACAATGAGCAGTTCTTC. Its translation: CASSFGQQHNEQFF.

This clonotype came up a few times. The chain recombines TRBV7-9 with TRBJ1-1, with 10 bases aligning to TRBD1. The length of the CDR3 is 15 residues. V lost 0 bases, J lost 3 bases, and 1 base stayed unmatched. Germline V gene lookup returns CDR1 SEHNR and CDR2 FQNEAQ (reference sequence). The DNA for the CDR3 is TGTGCCAGCAGCTTAGCGGGACAGGGGTACACTGAAGCTTTCTTT. It codes for CASSLAGQGYTEAFF.

This clonotype was counted ten times or more. The gene calls are TRBV29-1 and TRBJ2-3; 9 bases map to TRBD2. The CDR3 spans 14 residues. V shed 5 bases, J shed 6 bases, and the junction held 9 bases outside the gene matches. CDR1 and CDR2 (germline): SQVTM, ANQGSEA. The CDR3 spells CSVLAGKGWDTQYF. Here the CDR3 DNA reads TGCAGCGTTCTAGCGGGAAAGGGATGGGATACGCAGTATTTT.

This clonotype was seen repeatedly, ten times or more. This chain links TRBV12-3 or TRBV12-4 with TRBJ1-6, with a weak D call TRBD1 (6 bases). Trimming pared 1 base from V and 9 bases from J, leaving 16 bases between. The CDR3 runs to 16 residues. The CDR3 protein is CASSLVDWGASSPLHF. The CDR3 DNA follows: TGTGCCAGCAGTTTAGTTGATTGGGGGGCGAGTTCACCCCTCCACTTT.

This clonotype was counted many times. The rearrangement uses TRBV29-1 and TRBJ2-3; a weak D match, TRBD2 (6 bases). Trimming removed 7 bases from V and 2 bases from J, with 7 bases in between. Per germline, CDR1 SQVTM and CDR2 ANQGSEA. The CDR3 runs 11 residues. Here the CDR3 reads CSGGDTDTQYF. The CDR3 DNA follows: TGCAGCGGGGGGGACACAGATACGCAGTATTTT.

Only a few counts were recorded for this clonotype. This chain uses TRBV11-2 with TRBJ1-1; possibly TRBD1 for D (6 bases). Germline V gene lookup returns CDR1 SGHAT and CDR2 FQNNGV. The CDR3 spans 14 residues. V was pared by 2 bases and J by 1 base, with 8 bases between. CDR3 sequence: CASSLQQGNTEAFF. The CDR3 DNA reads TGTGCCAGCAGCTTACAACAGGGGAACACTGAAGCTTTCTTT.

Concerning this clonotype itself: A junction boundary mismatches the germline segment, possibly from a read error. The chain joins TRBV5-1 to TRBJ2-1, with 8 bases that match TRBD2. The germline V gene has CDR1 SGHRS and CDR2 YFSETQ. This CDR3 region has 16 residues. The CDR3 DNA is TGCGCCAACAGCCACACCAGCGGGAGAGCTGACAATGAGCAGTTCTTC. Its translation: CANSHTSGRADNEQFF.

This clonotype showed up just a few times. The chain links TRBV5-1 to TRBJ2-7; TRBD1 might be the D (6 bases). V dropped 4 bases and J dropped 0 bases, with 11 bases sitting between them. This CDR3 is built from 14 residues. CDR1 is SGHRS, CDR2 YFSETQ, per germline. This CDR3 is CASSDRDISYEQYF. Written as DNA, the CDR3 is TGCGCCAGCAGCGACCGGGACATCTCCTACGAGCAGTACTTC.

The rearrangement joins TRBV27 to TRBJ2-4; TRBD2 might be the D (6 bases). This CDR3 is 15 amino acids long. Trimming shortened V by 5 bases and J by 5 bases, and 16 bases separated the two germline ends. CDR1 is MNHEY, CDR2 SMNVEV, per germline (reference sequence). DNA of the CDR3: TGTGCCAGCAGTCACCATAGCGGCCGCCAAAACATTCAGTACTTC. It codes for CASSHHSGRQNIQYF.

This clonotype was detected a few times. The rearrangement uses TRBV12-3 or TRBV12-4 and TRBJ2-7; D gene ambiguous. V was trimmed by 3 bases and J by 0 bases, leaving 12 bases between them. The CDR3 spans 15 residues. The CDR3 is CASSFRRPISYEQYF. The DNA for the CDR3 is TGTGCCAGCAGTTTCCGGCGACCGATCTCCTACGAGCAGTACTTC.

The chain carries TRBV4-1 and TRBJ2-3; D ambiguous. Trimming removed 1 base from V and 5 bases from J, with 7 bases in between. The CDR3 has 13 amino acids. The germline V gene encodes CDR1 MGHRA and CDR2 YSYEKL. CDR3 sequence reads: CASSQVPLDTQYF. CDR3 sequence (DNA): TGCGCCAGCAGCCAAGTACCCCTAGATACGCAGTATTTT.

This clonotype has more than one count but fewer than ten. This chain connects TRBV30 to TRBJ1-1, with 8 bases matching TRBD1. The CDR3 consists of 15 residues. The germline gives CDR1 GTSNPN, CDR2 SVGIG (reference sequence). J gave up 4 bases and V 5 bases, and 12 bases lay outside the gene matches. The CDR3 loop reads CAWGVLDRVGTEAFF. CDR3 nucleotides: TGTGCCTGGGGGGTCTTGGACAGGGTAGGCACTGAAGCTTTCTTT.

This clonotype has more than one count but fewer than ten. The chain couples TRBV18 to TRBJ2-6, with a tentative D call TRBD1 (5 bases). Germline V lookup: CDR1 KGHSH, CDR2 LQKENI. The CDR3 consists of 17 residues. Trimming pared 4 bases from V and 2 bases from J, leaving 15 bases between. CDR3 sequence: CASSLRTTGPGANVLTF. CDR3 DNA: TGTGCCAGCTCACTTCGCACCACAGGTCCTGGGGCCAACGTCCTGACTTTC.

This clonotype was seen many times. The chain is built from TRBV7-2 and TRBJ2-1; no clear D. V dropped 5 bases and J dropped 0 bases, with 11 bases sitting between them. Germline loops: CDR1 SGHTA, CDR2 FQGNSA. This CDR3 is 15 amino acids long. The CDR3 bases are TGTGCCAGCAGCCTTGAACATAGCTCCTACAATGAGCAGTTCTTC. Protein sequence: CASSLEHSSYNEQFF.

There are many counts of this clonotype. The V call is TRBV28, the J call TRBJ2-7, with D hard to call. The V end lost 2 bases, the J end lost 6 bases, and 14 bases lay between the germline ends. CDR3 length equals 14 residues. CDR1 is MDHEN and CDR2 is SYDVKM in the germline V gene. The CDR3 DNA is TGTGCCAGCAGTTTAACTCAGACGGTCTCCGAGCAGTACTTC. This encodes CASSLTQTVSEQYF.

On this clonotype itself: A much more abundant neighbour one base away suggests this may be a read error. CDR3 in amino acids: CASSHGTIYEQYF. DNA of the CDR3: TGTGCCAGCAGCCACGGGACAATCTACGAGCAGTACTTC. The chain joins TRBV3-1 to TRBJ2-7, with D possibly being TRBD1 (6 bases). Germline loops: CDR1 LGHDT, CDR2 YNNKEL (reference sequence). This CDR3 region has 13 residues. The V end was cut by 3 bases, the J end by 3 bases, with 9 bases between.

This clonotype was seen many times. The chain is built from TRBV19 and TRBJ1-5; D is unclear. CDR1 LNHDA and CDR2 SQIVND come from the germline V gene (reference sequence). Trimming removed 3 bases from V and 5 bases from J, with 14 bases in between. This CDR3 has 15 residues. The chain's CDR3 is CASSIDRESHQPQHF. The CDR3 region has the DNA TGTGCCAGTAGTATCGACCGGGAGAGCCATCAGCCCCAGCATTTT.

This clonotype was observed at least ten times. V usage is TRBV12-3 or TRBV12-4 and J usage is TRBJ1-1; a possible D gene is TRBD1 (6 bases). Trimming removed 8 bases from V and 6 bases from J, with 16 bases in between. This CDR3 has 13 amino acids. The CDR3 DNA is TGTGCCAGCGCTGTGCGGGACATATCTGAAGCTTTCTTT. Translated, it gives CASAVRDISEAFF.

This clonotype was seen many times. The V and J genes are TRBV3-1 and TRBJ2-2, with D hard to call. This CDR3 has 13 residues. The V gene's germline CDR1 is LGHDT and CDR2 YNNKEL (reference sequence). The V end was cut by 1 base, the J end by 6 bases, with 6 bases between. In DNA, the CDR3 is TGTGCCAGCAGCCAAGGGGCCTCCGGGGAGCTGTTTTTT. Translating gives CASSQGASGELFF.